The entry below gives a single T cell receptor beta chain sequence along with its context. Here immunoSEQ multiplex PCR was the method, and the copy in TCRdb shows in-frame clones only, minus some. The data contain approximately 290,000 clones, over 75% of them seen just once; the ten biggest clones take up 0.87%. Trimming at V came to 5 bases and at J to 0 bases, leaving 3 bases not matched to a gene. CDR1 is SEHNR and CDR2 is FQNEAQ in the germline V gene (reference sequence). The CDR3 runs to 16 residues. The sample comes from a study of blood T cell repertoires in COVID-19. Study context: Specimens from acute and convalescent COVID-19 originated in the United States, Italy and Spain.

The material sequenced was peripheral blood. V and J are TRBV7-9 and TRBJ2-3, with 12 bases lining up with TRBD2. The receptor comes from a human donor with COVID-19, enrolled during active disease. The donor label of this sample is uncertain. The CDR3: CASSPGTSGSTDTQYF. The CDR3 DNA reads TGTGCCAGCAGCCCCGGGACTAGCGGGAGCACAGATACGCAGTATTTT.